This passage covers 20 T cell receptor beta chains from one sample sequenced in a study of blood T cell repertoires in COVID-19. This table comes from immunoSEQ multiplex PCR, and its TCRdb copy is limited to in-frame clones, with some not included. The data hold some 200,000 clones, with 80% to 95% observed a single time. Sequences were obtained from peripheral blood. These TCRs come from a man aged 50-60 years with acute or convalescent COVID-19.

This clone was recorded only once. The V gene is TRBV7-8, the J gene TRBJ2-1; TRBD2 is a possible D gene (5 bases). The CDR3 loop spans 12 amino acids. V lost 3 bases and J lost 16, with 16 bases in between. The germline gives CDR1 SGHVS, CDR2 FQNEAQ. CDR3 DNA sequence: TGTGCCAGCAGCTTTGAGAGGGAGAGGAGTTTCTTC. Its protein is CASSFERERSFF.

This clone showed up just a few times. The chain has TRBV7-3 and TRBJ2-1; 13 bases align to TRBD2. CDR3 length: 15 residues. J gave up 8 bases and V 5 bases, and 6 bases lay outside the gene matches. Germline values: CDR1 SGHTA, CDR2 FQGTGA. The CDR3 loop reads CASSTSGREVYEQFF. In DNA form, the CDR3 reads TGTGCCAGCAGCACTAGCGGGAGGGAGGTCTATGAGCAGTTCTTC.

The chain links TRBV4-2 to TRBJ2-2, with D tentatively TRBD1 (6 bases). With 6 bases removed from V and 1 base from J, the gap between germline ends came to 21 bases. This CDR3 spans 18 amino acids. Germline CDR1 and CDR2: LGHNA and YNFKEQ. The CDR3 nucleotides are TGTGCCAGCAGTCAAATTGGCTGGGGGCGGCTGAACACCGGGGAGCTGTTTTTT. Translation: CASSQIGWGRLNTGELFF.

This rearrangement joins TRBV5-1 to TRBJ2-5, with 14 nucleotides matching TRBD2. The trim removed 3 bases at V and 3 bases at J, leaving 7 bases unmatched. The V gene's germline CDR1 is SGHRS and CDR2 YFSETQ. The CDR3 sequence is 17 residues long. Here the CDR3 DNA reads TGCGCCAGCAGCTGGGGGACTAGCGGGGGTGGAAAAGAGACCCAGTACTTC. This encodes CASSWGTSGGGKETQYF.

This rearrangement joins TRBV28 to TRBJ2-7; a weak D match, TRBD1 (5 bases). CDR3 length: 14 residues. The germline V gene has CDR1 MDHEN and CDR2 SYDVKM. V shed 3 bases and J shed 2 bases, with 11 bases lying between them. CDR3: CASSFWGRAYEQYV. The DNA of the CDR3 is TGTGCCAGCAGTTTTTGGGGCAGGGCCTACGAGCAGTACGTC.

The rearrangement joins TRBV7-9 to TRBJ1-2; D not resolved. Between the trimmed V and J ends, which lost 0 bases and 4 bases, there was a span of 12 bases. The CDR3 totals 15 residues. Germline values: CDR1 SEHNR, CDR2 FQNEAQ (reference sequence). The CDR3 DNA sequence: TGTGCCAGCAGCTTAGCCTCGACATCCCTCTATGGCTACACCTTC. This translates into CASSLASTSLYGYTF.

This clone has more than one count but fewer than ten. Written as DNA, the CDR3 is TGTGCCAGCAGTCGACAGGGGGCGAACACCGGGGAGCTGTTTTTT. Translated, it gives CASSRQGANTGELFF. The chain couples TRBV6-5 to TRBJ2-2; 9 positions agree with TRBD1. The CDR3 is 15 residues long. Trimming took 5 bases from V and 0 from J; bases not matched to a gene: 1. Germline CDR1 is MNHEY and CDR2 is SVGAGI.

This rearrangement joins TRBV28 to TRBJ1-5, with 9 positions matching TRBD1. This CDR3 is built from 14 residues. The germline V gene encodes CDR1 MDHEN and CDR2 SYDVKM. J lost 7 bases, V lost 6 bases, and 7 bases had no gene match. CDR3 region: CASRTQGAGQPQHF. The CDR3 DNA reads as TGTGCCAGCAGGACACAGGGGGCAGGACAGCCCCAGCATTTT.

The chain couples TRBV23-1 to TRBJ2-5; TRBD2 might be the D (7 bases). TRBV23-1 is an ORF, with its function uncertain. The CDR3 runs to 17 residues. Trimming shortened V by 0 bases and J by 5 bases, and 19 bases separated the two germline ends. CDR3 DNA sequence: TGCGCCAGCAGTCAATCGAAGTCCCAGGGGCGGGGGGAGACCCAGTACTTC. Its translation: CASSQSKSQGRGETQYF.

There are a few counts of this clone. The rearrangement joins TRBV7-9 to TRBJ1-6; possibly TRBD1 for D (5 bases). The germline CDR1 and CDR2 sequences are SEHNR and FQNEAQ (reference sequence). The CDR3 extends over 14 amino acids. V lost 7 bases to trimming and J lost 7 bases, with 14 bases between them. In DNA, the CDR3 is TGTGCCAGCACCTCGGGGGAGAAGAATTCACCCCTCCACTTT. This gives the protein CASTSGEKNSPLHF.

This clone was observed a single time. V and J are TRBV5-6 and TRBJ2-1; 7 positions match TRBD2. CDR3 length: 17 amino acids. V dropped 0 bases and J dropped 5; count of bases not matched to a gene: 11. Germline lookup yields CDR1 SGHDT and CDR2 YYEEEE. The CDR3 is CASSLALRREPNNEQFF. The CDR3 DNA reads TGTGCCAGCAGCTTGGCGCTGAGGCGGGAGCCCAACAATGAGCAGTTCTTC.

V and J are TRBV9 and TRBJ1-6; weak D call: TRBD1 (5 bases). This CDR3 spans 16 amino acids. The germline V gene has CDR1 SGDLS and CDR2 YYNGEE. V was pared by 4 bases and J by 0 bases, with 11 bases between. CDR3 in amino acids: CASSKLQDSYNSPLHF. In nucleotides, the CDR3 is TGTGCCAGCAGCAAACTACAGGACTCCTATAATTCACCCCTCCACTTT.

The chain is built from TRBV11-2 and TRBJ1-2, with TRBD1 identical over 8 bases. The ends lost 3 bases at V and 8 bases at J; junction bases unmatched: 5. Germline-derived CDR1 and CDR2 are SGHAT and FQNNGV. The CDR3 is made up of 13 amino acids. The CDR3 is CASSFRTGLGYTF. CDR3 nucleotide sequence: TGTGCCAGCAGCTTCCGGACAGGGCTGGGCTACACCTTC. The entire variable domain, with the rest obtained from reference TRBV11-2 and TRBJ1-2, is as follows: EAGVAQSPRYKIIEKRQSVAFWCNPISGHATLYWYQQILGQGPKLLIQFQNNGVVDDSQLPKDRFSAERLKGVDSTLKIQPAKLEDSAVYLCASSFRTGLGYTFGSGTRLTVV.

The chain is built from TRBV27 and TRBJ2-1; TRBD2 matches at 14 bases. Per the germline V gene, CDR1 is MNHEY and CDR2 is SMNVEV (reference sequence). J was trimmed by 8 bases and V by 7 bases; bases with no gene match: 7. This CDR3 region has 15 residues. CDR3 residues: CASTPGTSGSYEQFF. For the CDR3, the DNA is TGTGCCAGCACCCCCGGGACTAGCGGGAGCTATGAGCAGTTCTTC.

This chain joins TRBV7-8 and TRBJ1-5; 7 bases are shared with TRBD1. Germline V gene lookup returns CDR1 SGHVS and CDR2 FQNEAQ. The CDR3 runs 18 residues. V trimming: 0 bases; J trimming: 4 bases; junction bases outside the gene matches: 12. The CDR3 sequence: CASSLAGRRQGFNQPQHF. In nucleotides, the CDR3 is TGTGCCAGCAGCTTAGCGGGGAGGAGACAGGGCTTTAATCAGCCCCAGCATTTT.

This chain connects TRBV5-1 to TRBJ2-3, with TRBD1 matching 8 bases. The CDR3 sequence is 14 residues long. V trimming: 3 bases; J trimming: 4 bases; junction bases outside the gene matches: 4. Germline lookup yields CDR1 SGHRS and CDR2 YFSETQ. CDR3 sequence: CASSYGQGSDTQYF. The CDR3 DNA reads TGCGCCAGCAGCTACGGACAGGGATCAGATACGCAGTATTTT.

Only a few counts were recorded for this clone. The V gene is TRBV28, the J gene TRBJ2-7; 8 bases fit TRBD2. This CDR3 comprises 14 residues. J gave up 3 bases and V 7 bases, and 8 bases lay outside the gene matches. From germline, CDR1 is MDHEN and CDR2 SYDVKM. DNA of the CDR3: TGTGCCAGCATGCCTTCGGGGGGGATCTACGAGCAGTACGTC. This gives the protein CASMPSGGIYEQYV.

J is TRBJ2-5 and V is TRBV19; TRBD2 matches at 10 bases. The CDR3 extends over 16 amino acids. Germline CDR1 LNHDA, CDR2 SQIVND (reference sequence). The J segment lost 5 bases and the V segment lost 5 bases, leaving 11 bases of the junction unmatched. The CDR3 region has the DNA TGTGCCAGTAGTGGGGGGGGACTAGCGTTAAGGGAGACCCAGTACTTC. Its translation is CASSGGGLALRETQYF.

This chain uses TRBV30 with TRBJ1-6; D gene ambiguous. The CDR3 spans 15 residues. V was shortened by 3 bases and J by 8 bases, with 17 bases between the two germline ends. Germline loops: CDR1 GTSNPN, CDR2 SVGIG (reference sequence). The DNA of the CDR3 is TGTGCCTGGAGCCGGACTCTCCCCGGGGATTCACCCCTCCACTTT. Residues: CAWSRTLPGDSPLHF.

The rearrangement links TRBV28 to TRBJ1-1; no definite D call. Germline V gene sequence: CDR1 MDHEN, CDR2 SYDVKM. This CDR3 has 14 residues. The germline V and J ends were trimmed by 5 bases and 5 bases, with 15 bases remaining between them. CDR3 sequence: CASSLAGLGTEAFF. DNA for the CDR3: TGTGCCAGCAGTCTCGCAGGACTGGGGACTGAAGCTTTCTTT.